This TCR beta chain was sequenced in a study of blood T cells in healthy people across ages. This clonotype was seen more than once but under ten times. The CDR3 is made up of 15 amino acids. V lost 3 bases and J lost 2, with 14 bases in between. CDR1 is SGHTA and CDR2 is FQGNSA in the germline V gene. The authors ran a second PCR of 7 to 11 cycles using a sample-barcoded 5' primer and a J-beta primer mix. TCRdb used MiXCR to reprocess the 5' RACE reads, holding one entry per CDR3 protein. The sample lists about 1.8 million distinct CDR3 sequences, around 48% seen once, with over 2% in the top ten. The sequence was collected from a middle-aged woman in good health. The gene calls are TRBV7-2 and TRBJ2-7; D is unresolved. The sample was blood. DNA for the CDR3: TGTGCCAGCAGCTTCACCCGGGTTATAACCTACGAGCAGTACTTC. Amino acids: CASSFTRVITYEQYF.